The following is a T cell receptor (beta chain) sequence with its context. The antigen is unknown. CDR1 SGHRS and CDR2 YFSETQ come from the germline V gene. The CDR3 covers 15 residues. With 7 bases removed from V and 0 bases from J, the gap between germline ends came to 13 bases. TCRdb re-called the reads with MiXCR, one entry per CDR3 protein. The sample lists around 530,000 distinct CDR3 sequences; more than 15% were seen once. This entry belongs to a study of T cell repertoires in cytomegalovirus infection. General observations from the study: Identification of carriers of CMV plus the relevant HLA was achieved through cumulative public TCR beta family frequency.

Sequencing was performed on CD8+ T cells from PBMCs. This clonotype was sampled from a human donor in good health (CMV status not recorded). Some clones in this sample may be carry-over from other donors' samples. The chain recombines TRBV5-1 with TRBJ1-4; no clear D. The CDR3 nucleotides are TGCGCCAGCCGAAGGTGGAGCACAACTAATGAAAAACTGTTTTTT. Protein: CASRRWSTTNEKLFF.